This is a list of T cell receptor beta chains from one sample in a study of T cell repertoires in ileal Crohn's disease. TCRdb's table, derived via immunoSEQ multiplex PCR, lists solely in-frame clones and lacks some. This table holds about 5,600 clones, 70% to 90% found once. Sequenced sample: ileal tissue. All receptors derive from an adult with Crohn's disease. Both conserved end residues are part of each CDR3. D genes are given only for firm matches. The size of a clone is reported for some rows only, either as once, few or many, or as a class for expanded clones.

TRBD1	.	TRBV6-5	TRBJ1-6	TGTGCCAGCAGTTACCGGGACAGGGGAATGGAGACCCTCCACTTT	CASSYRDRGMETLHF
TRBD1	.	TRBV27	TRBJ1-1	TGTGCCAGCAGTCTCGGGACAGGGGGTAAGGGCACTGAAGCTTTCTTT	CASSLGTGGKGTEAFF
TRBD1	.	TRBV5-1	TRBJ1-3	TGCGCCAGCAGCCTCGGAGGGACAGGGGCTGGAAACACCATATATTTT	CASSLGGTGAGNTIYF
.	few	TRBV6-6	TRBJ2-3	TGTGCCAGCAGTTACTCGCTTCCGGGGAGCACAGATACGCAGTATTTT	CASSYSLPGSTDTQYF
TRBD1	.	TRBV30	TRBJ1-4	TGTGCCTGGAGTCCACCCGGGACAGGCCGAGGGGGAAAACTGTTTTTT	CAWSPPGTGRGGKLFF
.	.	TRBV27	TRBJ2-2	TGTGCCAGCAGTTTTTCAGAGAACACCGGGGAGCTGTTTTTT	CASSFSENTGELFF
TRBD2	.	TRBV18	TRBJ2-1	TGTGCCAGCTCACCGTCAGCGGGAGAATACAATGAGCAGTTCTTC	CASSPSAGEYNEQFF
.	once	TRBV19	TRBJ2-3	TGTGCCAGTAGTATGCGACAGGCAGATACGCAGTATTTT	CASSMRQADTQYF
TRBD1	once	TRBV19	TRBJ1-1	TGTGCCAGTAGACCCCTGGACAGGGCGGACACTGAAGCTTTCTTT	CASRPLDRADTEAFF
TRBD1	few	TRBV4-2	TRBJ2-3	TGTGCCAGCAGCCAGGGGACAGCTAGCACAGATACGCAGTATTTT	CASSQGTASTDTQYF
TRBD2	.	TRBV11-2	TRBJ2-2	TGTGCCAGCACTAGCGGGGAAAAGGCCGGGGAGCTGTTTTTT	CASTSGEKAGELFF
.	.	TRBV5-6	TRBJ1-2	TGTGCCAGCAGCTTCAATCCAGGCTTTAACTATGGCTACACCTTC	CASSFNPGFNYGYTF
.	large	TRBV11-2	TRBJ2-5	TGTGCCAGCAGCTCGGTACGGACGGGGGAGACCCAGTACTTC	CASSSVRTGETQYF
TRBD2	.	TRBV9	TRBJ2-1	TGTGCCAGCAGCGTAGAGGCTAGCGGGATTCGGCAGTTCTTC	CASSVEASGIRQFF
TRBD2	.	TRBV4-1	TRBJ2-5	TGCGCCAGCAGCTCCTGGACTAGCGGGGAACAAGAGACCCAGTACTTC	CASSSWTSGEQETQYF
TRBD1	.	TRBV10-3	TRBJ1-5	TGTGCCATCAGTGAGGGGACAGGGGTTTTCAGTCAGCCCCAGCATTTT	CAISEGTGVFSQPQHF
TRBD1	.	TRBV4-2	TRBJ2-7	TGTGCCAGCAGCCAAGAAACGGACAGGGGCGTCCCCGAGCAGTACTTC	CASSQETDRGVPEQYF
.	.	TRBV28	TRBJ1-4	TGTGCCAGCAGTTTAAGGTCAACCCAGGGAGAAAAACTGTTTTTT	CASSLRSTQGEKLFF
.	.	TRBV6-5	TRBJ1-5	TGTGCCAGCAGGGAGTACGGGAATCAGCCCCAGCATTTT	CASREYGNQPQHF
TRBD1	.	TRBV5-1	TRBJ1-3	TGCGCCAGCAGCTTGTCAGGGGGCTCTGGAAACACCATATATTTT	CASSLSGGSGNTIYF
.	.	TRBV7-2	TRBJ2-3	TGTGCCAGCAGCTTAAGCGGGTCCACCGGGGATACGCAGTATTTT	CASSLSGSTGDTQYF
.	.	TRBV19	TRBJ2-5	TGTGCCAGTAGTATAGCGGAAAAGGGGAAAATAGAGACCCAGTACTTC	CASSIAEKGKIETQYF
TRBD2	.	TRBV28	TRBJ2-5	TGTGCCAGCAGTTCGGCTAGCGGGGGGGTAGAGACCCAGTACTTC	CASSSASGGVETQYF
.	.	TRBV10-2	TRBJ1-1	TGCGCCAGCAGTGAACAGAAGAACACTGAAGCTTTCTTT	CASSEQKNTEAFF
TRBD1	.	TRBV5-1	TRBJ1-1	TGCGCCAGCAGCTGGTACACAGGGGGCGAATCTGAAGCTTTCTTT	CASSWYTGGESEAFF
.	.	TRBV6-6	TRBJ1-5	TGTGCCAGCATGGGGGAGGGAGGTCAGCCCCAGCATTTT	CASMGEGGQPQHF
TRBD1	.	TRBV7-9	TRBJ2-5	TGTGCCAGCAGCCCAACAGGGGTCCTTGGGGAGACCCAGTACTTC	CASSPTGVLGETQYF
.	.	TRBV21-1	TRBJ2-1	TGTGCCAGCAGCAAAGTTACTAGCGGGGGTTATGAGCAGTTCTTC	CASSKVTSGGYEQFF
TRBD1	.	TRBV19	TRBJ2-1	TGTGCCAGTAGTGCCCGCTCCGGGACAGGCTTCTACAATGAGCAGTTCTTC	CASSARSGTGFYNEQFF
.	.	TRBV18	TRBJ2-7	TGTGCCAGCTCACCACCGTCCGGCTACGAGCAGTACTTC	CASSPPSGYEQYF
TRBD2	once	TRBV6-6	TRBJ2-1	TGTGCCAGCGTCGGCGGGGGCTCCTACAATGAGCAGTTCTTC	CASVGGGSYNEQFF
.	.	TRBV6-1	TRBJ2-7	TGTGCCAGCAGTGGGGCCAACGCAGAGCAGTACTTC	CASSGANAEQYF
.	.	TRBV6-1	TRBJ2-7	TGTGCCAGCAGTGAAGATAAAGGGGGGGCCCATCACGAGCAGTACTTC	CASSEDKGGAHHEQYF
.	.	TRBV7-2	TRBJ2-7	TGTGCCAGCAGCCCGCCCGACTGGGAGCAGTACTTC	CASSPPDWEQYF
.	.	TRBV19	TRBJ1-1	TGTGCCAGTAACGACGGGACAACGAACACTGAAGCTTTCTTT	CASNDGTTNTEAFF
TRBD2	.	TRBV6-5	TRBJ2-5	TGTGCCAGCAGTTCCGCCCCCTTGGGAGGGGAGACCCAGTACTTC	CASSSAPLGGETQYF
TRBD1	.	TRBV7-2	TRBJ1-4	TGTGCCAGCAGCCCGACAGGGATGAATGAAAAACTGTTTTTT	CASSPTGMNEKLFF
TRBD2	few	TRBV19	TRBJ2-3	TGTGCCAGTAGACTAGCGGGGACAGATACGCAGTATTTT	CASRLAGTDTQYF
TRBD1	.	TRBV6-6	TRBJ2-7	TGTGCCAGCAGTCCCGGGACAGAAAGCTACGAGCAGTACTTC	CASSPGTESYEQYF
.	.	TRBV7-8	TRBJ1-5	TGTGCCAGCAGCCCTAAGGGGGGGGGCCGGGGGCCCCAGCATTTT	CASSPKGGGRGPQHF
.	.	TRBV12-2	TRBJ1-2	TGTGCAAGTCGCTTGTCACTGACTTGCCATGGCTACACCTTC	CASRLSLTCHGYTF
.	.	TRBV28	TRBJ1-2	TGTGCCAGCAGCCTGGGGGGGTCCTATGGCTACACCTTC	CASSLGGSYGYTF